These 14 T cell receptor beta chains share one sample of origin, sequenced in a study of blood T cells in healthy people across ages. Through a sample-barcoded 5' primer and a J-beta primer mix, a second PCR was run for about 6 to 11 cycles. TCRdb re-derived calls from the 5' RACE reads in MiXCR, one entry per CDR3 protein. The sample consists of about 2 million distinct CDR3 sequences, about 50% of them appearing once. What was sequenced was blood. The receptors here all came from a woman between 40 and 50 years old in good health.

The chain has TRBV5-1 and TRBJ2-5, with D possibly TRBD2 on 7 matching bases. The DNA matches TRBJ2-7 better at its end, which makes the J call doubtful. The CDR3 totals 13 residues. Germline V gene data show CDR1 as SGHRS and CDR2 as YFSETQ. The CDR3 nucleotides are TGCGCCAGCAGCTCCGGGGGGCTCTGCGAGCAGTACTTC. This gives the protein CASSSGGLCEQYF.

This clonotype has more than one count but fewer than ten. This sequence joins TRBV4-1 and TRBJ2-5; D is unclear. This CDR3 region has 13 residues. V was pared by 1 base and J by 4 bases, with 7 bases between. Per the germline V gene, CDR1 is MGHRA and CDR2 is YSYEKL. DNA for the CDR3: TGCGCCAGCAGCCAAGTCCTAATAGAGACCCAGTACTTC. Translating gives CASSQVLIETQYF.

This clonotype showed up just a few times. This chain links TRBV20-1 with TRBJ1-1; 9 nucleotides agree with TRBD1. Looked up from germline, CDR1 is DFQATT and CDR2 is SNEGSKA (reference sequence). The length of the CDR3 is 16 residues. With 0 bases clipped from V and 1 base from J, the junction kept 6 bases outside the gene matches. The CDR3 spells CSARDPRTGENTEAFF. The DNA of the CDR3 is TGCAGTGCTAGAGATCCAAGGACAGGGGAGAACACTGAAGCTTTCTTT.

This chain links TRBV6-1 with TRBJ2-7; D is possibly TRBD2 (6 bases). V was clipped by 2 bases and J by 2 bases, with 13 bases between them. The CDR3 is 15 amino acids. CDR1 and CDR2 (germline): MNHNS, SASEGT. CDR3 loop: CASSERGLSTYEQYF. The CDR3 DNA is TGTGCCAGCAGTGAACGGGGGTTGTCGACCTACGAGCAGTACTTC.

This sequence joins TRBV28 and TRBJ1-4; 12 bases line up with TRBD1. CDR1 and CDR2 (germline): MDHEN, SYDVKM. The trim removed 4 bases at V and 5 bases at J, leaving 5 bases unmatched. This CDR3 spans 16 amino acids. DNA for the CDR3: TGTGCCAGCAGTTCCCGGGACAGGGGGCAAAATGAAAAACTGTTTTTT. Protein sequence: CASSSRDRGQNEKLFF. The variable domain in full, completed from reference TRBV28 and TRBJ1-4, reads DVKVTQSSRYLVKRTGEKVFLECVQDMDHENMFWYRQDPGLGLRLIYFSYDVKMKEKGDIPEGYSVSREKKERFSLILESASTNQTSMYLCASSSRDRGQNEKLFFGSGTQLSVL.

The rearrangement joins TRBV12-3 or TRBV12-4 to TRBJ2-7, with a possible D match to TRBD2 (5 bases). This CDR3 spans 15 amino acids. Deletions cut 5 bases from V and 3 bases from J, with 17 bases between. CDR3 loop: CASSPGLSMDYEQYF. The CDR3 bases are TGTGCCAGCAGTCCAGGACTTTCTATGGACTACGAGCAGTACTTC.

This clonotype was seen many times. The chain carries TRBV12-3 or TRBV12-4 and TRBJ2-1, with D possibly being TRBD1 or TRBD2 (5 bases each). There are 12 residues in the CDR3. Trimming removed 1 base from V and 9 bases from J, with 7 bases in between. CDR3 sequence: CASSLVGTEQFF. DNA for the CDR3: TGTGCCAGCAGTTTAGTCGGGACTGAGCAGTTCTTC.

Of note for this clonotype: The junction shows a germline mismatch at one end, possibly a read error. The genes are TRBV7-2 and TRBJ2-1, with D perhaps being TRBD1 or TRBD2 (6 bases each). In germline, CDR1 is SGHTA, CDR2 FQGNSA. This CDR3 is 17 amino acids long. For the CDR3, the DNA is TGTGCCAGTAGCTTAGAGGGGGTGAGGTGGGGGGCCGATGAGCAGTTCTTC. Its protein is CASSLEGVRWGADEQFF.

V gene TRBV10-2 combines with J gene TRBJ1-5; D call uncertain. In germline, CDR1 is WSHSY, CDR2 SAAADI. The CDR3 covers 15 residues. Trimming shortened V by 0 bases and J by 7 bases, and 13 bases separated the two germline ends. CDR3 residues: CASSESRHLVQPQHF. For the CDR3, the DNA is TGCGCCAGCAGTGAGTCGAGACACCTCGTGCAGCCCCAGCATTTT.

The chain has TRBV5-1 and TRBJ2-2; D gene uncertain. Germline lookup yields CDR1 SGHRS and CDR2 YFSETQ. V gave up 4 bases and J gave up 3 bases, with 13 bases separating them. This CDR3 is built from 15 residues. CDR3 DNA: TGCGCCAGCAGCCGGGCCCTTGAGGACACCGGGGAGCTGTTTTTT. Its protein is CASSRALEDTGELFF.

This clonotype came up a few times. This chain joins TRBV7-9 and TRBJ1-2; 12 bases are a match to TRBD1. Germline CDR1 is SEHNR and CDR2 is FQNEAQ (reference sequence). The CDR3 is made up of 14 amino acids. V shed 7 bases and J 5 bases; nucleotides not matched to a gene: 5. DNA for the CDR3: TGTGCCAGCAAGGGACAGGGGGCTGCATATGGCTACACCTTC. Amino acids: CASKGQGAAYGYTF.

This clonotype was seen only once. Compared with germline, one end of the junction differs, possibly owing to a read error. The chain combines TRBV7-9 with TRBJ2-1, with D uncertain. With the DNA end fitting TRBJ2-7 better, the J assignment may be wrong. Looked up from germline, CDR1 is SEHNR and CDR2 is FQNEAQ (reference sequence). There are 12 residues in the CDR3. The CDR3 spells CANSPRYNEQYF. Here the CDR3 DNA reads TGTGCCAACAGCCCCCGCTACAATGAGCAGTACTTC.

The chain recombines TRBV12-3 or TRBV12-4 with TRBJ2-5; D gene ambiguous. Near its end, the DNA agrees better with TRBJ2-7, so the J call may be wrong. The CDR3 is 12 amino acids. CDR3 amino acids: CACAFRQREQYF. The DNA of the CDR3 is TGTGCCTGTGCGTTTCGGCAGCGCGAGCAGTACTTC.

This clonotype was observed a few times. The genes are TRBV7-3 and TRBJ2-1; D might be TRBD1 (5 bases). Deletions cut 0 bases from V and 8 bases from J, with 14 bases between. This CDR3 comprises 15 residues. CDR1 is SGHTA and CDR2 is FQGTGA in the germline V gene. The CDR3 sequence: CASSLTQGGVHEQFF. The CDR3 region has the DNA TGTGCCAGCAGCTTAACTCAGGGTGGGGTACATGAGCAGTTCTTC.